These T cell receptor beta chains were read from a single sample in a study of STAT5B mutations in CD4+ large granular lymphocyte leukemia. TCRdb's table, derived via immunoSEQ multiplex PCR, lists solely in-frame clones and lacks some. The sample lists tens of thousands of clones, 65% to 70% seen once, with 1.5% to 2% in the top ten. Sequencing used CD4+ T cells from blood buffy coats. Receptors originate from a human donor in good health. The CDR3 runs from the conserved cysteine through the conserved F or W. D genes are given only for firm matches. Rows may omit the clone size; those that give it use once, few, many or a size class.

>NA|TRBJ2-5|TRBV27|NA
CASSLSRGRETQYF
TGTGCCAGCAGTTTAAGTCGGGGGAGGGAGACCCAGTACTTC
>NA|TRBJ1-3|TRBV7-8|NA
CASSIQGNTIYF
TGTGCCAGCAGCATACAGGGAAACACCATATATTTT
>NA|TRBJ2-1|TRBV27|NA
CASSRLRTYNEQFF
TGTGCCAGCAGTCGTCTGAGGACCTACAATGAGCAGTTCTTC
>NA|TRBJ2-7|TRBV5-1|NA
CATKGGDNSYEQYF
TGCGCCACCAAGGGAGGGGACAACTCCTACGAGCAGTACTTC
>TRBD1|TRBJ1-2|TRBV7-8|NA
CASSNDKDRGRTF
TGTGCCAGCAGCAACGATAAGGACAGGGGTCGGACCTTC
>NA|TRBJ1-2|TRBV7-2|NA
CASSLVLVTNYGYTF
TGTGCCAGCAGCTTAGTCTTGGTTACTAACTATGGCTACACCTTC
>TRBD1|TRBJ1-1|TRBV18|large
CASSPGQGQRDTEAFF
TGTGCCAGCTCACCGGGACAGGGTCAGAGAGACACTGAAGCTTTCTTT
>TRBD1|TRBJ2-1|TRBV5-1|NA
CASSLAGQGAGIEQFF
TGCGCCAGCAGCTTGGCCGGACAGGGGGCGGGAATTGAGCAGTTCTTC
>NA|TRBJ1-1|TRBV5-1|NA
CASSLRTDTEAFF
TGCGCCAGCAGCCTCAGGACCGACACTGAAGCTTTCTTT
>NA|TRBJ2-2|TRBV29-1|NA
CSVDRGSGELFF
TGCAGCGTGGATCGGGGCTCTGGGGAGCTGTTTTTT
>TRBD1|TRBJ2-5|TRBV13|NA
CASRAQGAGETQYF
TGTGCCAGCAGGGCGCAGGGGGCGGGAGAGACCCAGTACTTC
>NA|TRBJ2-5|TRBV9|NA
CASSVVAGGIQETQYF
TGTGCCAGCAGCGTAGTGGCAGGGGGGATCCAAGAGACCCAGTACTTC
>NA|TRBJ1-2|TRBV7-6|NA
CASSLVVGTNYGYTF
TGTGCCAGCAGCTTAGTAGTGGGGACTAACTATGGCTACACCTTC
>NA|TRBJ1-3|TRBV11-2|few
CASSDRRAGNTIYF
TGTGCCAGCAGCGACCGACGGGCCGGAAACACCATATATTTT
>TRBD2|TRBJ2-5|TRBV2|NA
CASDARGETQYF
TGTGCCAGCGACGCGCGGGGGGAGACCCAGTACTTC
>TRBD2|TRBJ2-5|TRBV6-6|NA
CASSNTKRGGRETQYF
TGTGCCAGCAGTAATACCAAGCGGGGGGGCCGAGAGACCCAGTACTTC
>TRBD2|TRBJ2-7|TRBV7-8|NA
CASSPREGTYEQYF
TGTGCCAGCAGCCCTCGGGAGGGAACCTACGAGCAGTACTTC
>NA|TRBJ1-2|TRBV19|NA
CASSIVGDKFYGYTF
TGTGCCAGTAGTATAGTCGGGGACAAGTTTTATGGCTACACCTTC
>NA|TRBJ1-2|TRBV25-1|few
CASKDDLYGYTF
TGTGCCAGCAAAGACGACCTCTATGGCTACACCTTC
>NA|TRBJ1-1|TRBV29-1|few
CSVDKPENTEAFF
TGCAGCGTTGACAAACCTGAGAACACTGAAGCTTTCTTT
>NA|TRBJ1-1|TRBV5-1|NA
CASSSPGGTPNTEAFF
TGCGCCAGCAGCTCCCCCGGCGGGACACCGAACACTGAAGCTTTCTTT
>NA|TRBJ2-7|TRBV7-2|NA
CASSLDRGGHYEQYF
TGTGCCAGCAGCTTAGATAGGGGGGGGCACTACGAGCAGTACTTC
>NA|TRBJ1-1|TRBV9|few
CASSVSGRNTEAFF
TGTGCCAGCAGCGTATCGGGCAGAAACACTGAAGCTTTCTTT
>TRBD1|TRBJ1-2|TRBV15|NA
CATSRGTGGGSGYGYTF
TGTGCCACCAGCAGAGGGACAGGGGGCGGATCCGGCTATGGCTACACCTTC
>NA|TRBJ2-5|TRBV27|NA
CASSLATQETQYF
TGTGCCAGCAGTTTAGCGACTCAAGAGACCCAGTACTTC
>TRBD1|TRBJ2-7|TRBV7-9|NA
CASSPSGTAIYEQYF
TGTGCCAGCAGTCCTTCTGGGACAGCCATCTACGAGCAGTACTTC
>NA|TRBJ1-5|TRBV2|NA
CASSVEGAGQPQHF
TGTGCCAGCAGTGTCGAAGGGGCGGGTCAGCCCCAGCATTTT
>TRBD2|TRBJ2-1|TRBV7-6|NA
CASSLASGVTNEQFF
TGTGCCAGCAGCTTAGCTAGCGGGGTGACTAATGAGCAGTTCTTC
>TRBD2|TRBJ2-5|TRBV7-6|NA
CASSLAPAGGGQETQYF
TGTGCCAGCAGCTTAGCACCGGCGGGGGGGGGACAAGAGACCCAGTACTTC